This TCR beta chain was recovered during a study of blood T cell repertoires in COVID-19. Study details: The United States, Italy and Spain supplied acute and convalescent COVID-19 samples.

Trimming took 4 bases from V and 5 from J; bases not matched to a gene: 8. Looked up from germline, CDR1 is MDHEN and CDR2 is SYDVKM. The length of the CDR3 is 16 residues. TCRdb's table, derived via immunoSEQ multiplex PCR, lists solely in-frame clones and lacks some. The sample lists about 110,000 clones, about 79% occurring once. Sequencing was performed on peripheral blood. V usage is TRBV28 and J usage is TRBJ2-2; 9 nucleotides line up with TRBD1. This receptor was identified in a man of 80 years or more with COVID-19, enrolled during active disease. CDR3 sequence (DNA): TGTGCCAGCAGTTCAACCGGGACAGGGAAAACCGGGGAGCTGTTTTTT. Amino acid sequence: CASSSTGTGKTGELFF.